The present T cell receptor beta chain was sequenced within a study of vaccination effects on CD4 cells after COVID-19. The CDR3 runs to 11 residues. Trimming cost V 6 bases and J 9 bases, with 14 bases left between them. CDR1 is DFQATT, CDR2 SNEGSKA, per germline (reference sequence). Clones were sequenced by immunoSEQ multiplex PCR, and TCRdb holds only the in-frame ones, with some missing. This sample has around 27,000 clones, with less than 75% found just once. Subsequent to a culture period of under 11 days, CD4+ T cells were isolated. Note on this clone: Its antigen is not known.

Sequencing used CD4+ T cells from PBMCs cultured without peptide, obtained before COVID-19 vaccination. This chain joins TRBV20-1 and TRBJ1-1; TRBD1 is a possible D gene (6 bases). This TCR was sampled from a human donor who received a COVID-19 vaccine. The CDR3 DNA reads as TGCAGTGCGAGAAGGGGGGGCCAAGCTTTCTTT. This gives the protein CSARRGGQAFF.